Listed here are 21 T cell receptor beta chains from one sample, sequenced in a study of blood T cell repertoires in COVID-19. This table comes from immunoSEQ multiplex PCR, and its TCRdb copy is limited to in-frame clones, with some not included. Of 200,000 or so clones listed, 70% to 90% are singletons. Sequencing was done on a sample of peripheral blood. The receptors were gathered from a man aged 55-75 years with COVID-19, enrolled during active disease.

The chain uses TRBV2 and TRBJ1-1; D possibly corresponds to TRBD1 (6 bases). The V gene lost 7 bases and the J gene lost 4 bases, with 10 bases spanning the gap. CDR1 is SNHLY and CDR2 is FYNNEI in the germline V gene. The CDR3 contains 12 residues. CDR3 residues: CASNGQSTEAFF. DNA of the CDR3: TGTGCCAGCAACGGACAGTCCACTGAAGCTTTCTTT. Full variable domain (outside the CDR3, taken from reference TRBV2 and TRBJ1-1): EPEVTQTPSHQVTQMGQEVILRCVPISNHLYFYWYRQILGQKVEFLVSFYNNEISEKSEIFDDQFSVERPDGSNFTLKIRSTKLEDSAMYFCASNGQSTEAFFGQGTRLTVV.

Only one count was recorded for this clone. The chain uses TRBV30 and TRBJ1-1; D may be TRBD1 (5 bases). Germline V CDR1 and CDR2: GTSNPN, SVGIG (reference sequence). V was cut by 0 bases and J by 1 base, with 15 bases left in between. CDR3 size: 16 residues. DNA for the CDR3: TGTGCCTGGAGTGTACAAGGAATCGGGGGGAACACTGAAGCTTTCTTT. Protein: CAWSVQGIGGNTEAFF.

CDR3 loop: CASSPQGNTGELFF. The CDR3 DNA follows: TGTGCCAGCAGTCCCCAGGGGAACACCGGGGAGCTGTTTTTT. V gene TRBV6-5 combines with J gene TRBJ2-2; possibly TRBD1 for D (5 bases). The V gene's germline CDR1 is MNHEY and CDR2 SVGAGI. The V and J ends lost 5 bases and 1 base respectively, with 8 bases between them. The CDR3 totals 14 residues.

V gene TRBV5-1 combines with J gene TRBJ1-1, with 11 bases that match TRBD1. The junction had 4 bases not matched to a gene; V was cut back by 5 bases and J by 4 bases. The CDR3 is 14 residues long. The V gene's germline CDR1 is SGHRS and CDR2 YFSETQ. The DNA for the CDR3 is TGCGCCAGCAGATCGGGACAGGGGGTCACTGAAGCTTTCTTT. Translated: CASRSGQGVTEAFF.

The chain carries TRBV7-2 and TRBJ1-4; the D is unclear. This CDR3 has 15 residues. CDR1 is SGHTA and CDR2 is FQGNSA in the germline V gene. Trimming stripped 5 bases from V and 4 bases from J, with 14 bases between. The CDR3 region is CASSPWARINEKLFF. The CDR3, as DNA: TGTGCCAGCAGCCCATGGGCCCGGATTAATGAAAAACTGTTTTTT. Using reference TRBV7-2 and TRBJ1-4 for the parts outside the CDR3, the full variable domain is GAGVSQSPSNKVTEKGKDVELRCDPISGHTALYWYRQSLGQGLEFLIYFQGNSAPDKSGLPSDRFSAERTGGSVSTLTIQRTQQEDSAVYLCASSPWARINEKLFFGSGTQLSVL.

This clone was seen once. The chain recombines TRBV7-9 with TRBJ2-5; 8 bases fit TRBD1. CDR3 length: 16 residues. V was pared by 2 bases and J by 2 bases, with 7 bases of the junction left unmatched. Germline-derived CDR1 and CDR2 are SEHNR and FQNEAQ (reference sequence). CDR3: CASSLPGTGRQETQYF. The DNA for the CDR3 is TGTGCCAGCAGCTTACCCGGGACAGGTCGGCAAGAGACCCAGTACTTC.

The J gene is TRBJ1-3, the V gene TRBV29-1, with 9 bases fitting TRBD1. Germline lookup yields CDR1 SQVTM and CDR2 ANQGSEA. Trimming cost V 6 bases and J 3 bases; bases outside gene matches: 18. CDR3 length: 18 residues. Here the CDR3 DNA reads TGCAGCGTCAACGGGGCTGATGGACAGGGGCTTTTTGGAAACACCATATATTTT. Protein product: CSVNGADGQGLFGNTIYF.

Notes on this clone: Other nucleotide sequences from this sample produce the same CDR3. CDR3 in amino acids: CASSTGTENSPLHF. The CDR3 nucleotides are TGTGCCAGTAGTACAGGGACAGAGAATTCACCCCTCCACTTT. The chain has TRBV19 and TRBJ1-6, with 7 bases matching TRBD1. This CDR3 is 14 amino acids long. V lost 4 bases, J lost 7 bases, and 4 bases stayed unmatched. CDR1 and CDR2 (germline): LNHDA, SQIVND (reference sequence).

Here the CDR3 reads CASSPDFQGNNSPLHF. CDR3 DNA sequence: TGTGCCAGCAGCCCCGACTTCCAGGGTAATAATTCACCCCTCCACTTT. This chain links TRBV7-9 with TRBJ1-6; tentative D call: TRBD1 (5 bases). The CDR3 contains 16 residues. Per germline, CDR1 SEHNR and CDR2 FQNEAQ (reference sequence). Trimming took off 5 bases at V and 5 bases at J, with 16 bases between the two ends.

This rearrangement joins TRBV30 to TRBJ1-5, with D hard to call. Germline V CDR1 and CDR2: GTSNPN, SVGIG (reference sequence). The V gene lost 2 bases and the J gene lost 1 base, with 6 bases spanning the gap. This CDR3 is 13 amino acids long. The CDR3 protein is CAWSSLSNQPQHF. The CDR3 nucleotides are TGTGCCTGGAGTTCCCTAAGCAATCAGCCCCAGCATTTT.

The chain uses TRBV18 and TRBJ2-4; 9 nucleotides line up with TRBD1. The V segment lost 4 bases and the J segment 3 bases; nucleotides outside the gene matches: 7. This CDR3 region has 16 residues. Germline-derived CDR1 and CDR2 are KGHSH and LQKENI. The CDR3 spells CASSRGTGSVKNIQYF. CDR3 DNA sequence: TGTGCCAGCTCACGGGGGACAGGGTCAGTCAAAAACATTCAGTACTTC.

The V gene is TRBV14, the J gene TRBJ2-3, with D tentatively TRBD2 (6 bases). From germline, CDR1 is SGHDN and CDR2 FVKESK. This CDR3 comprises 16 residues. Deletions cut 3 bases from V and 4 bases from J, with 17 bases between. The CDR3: CASSQMGGSRSDTQYF. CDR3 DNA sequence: TGTGCCAGCAGCCAGATGGGGGGAAGTCGGTCAGATACGCAGTATTTT.

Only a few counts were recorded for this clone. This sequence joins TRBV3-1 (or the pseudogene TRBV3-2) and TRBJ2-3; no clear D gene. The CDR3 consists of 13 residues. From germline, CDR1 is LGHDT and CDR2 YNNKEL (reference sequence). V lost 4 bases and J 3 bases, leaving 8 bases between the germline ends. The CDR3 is CASSRTQTDTQYF. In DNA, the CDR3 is TGTGCCAGCAGCCGCACCCAGACAGATACGCAGTATTTT.

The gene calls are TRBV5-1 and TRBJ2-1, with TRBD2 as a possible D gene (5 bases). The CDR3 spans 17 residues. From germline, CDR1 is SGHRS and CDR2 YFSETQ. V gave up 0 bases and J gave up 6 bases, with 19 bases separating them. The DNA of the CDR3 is TGCGCCAGCAGCTTGGGAGGAGGACGGAAGCGCTTCAATGAGCAGTTCTTC. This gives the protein CASSLGGGRKRFNEQFF.

The CDR3 region has the DNA TGTGCCAGGATACGGAGTCTCGAGCAGTACTTC. Residues: CARIRSLEQYF. This chain joins TRBV5-6 and TRBJ2-7; no firm D call. Germline V gene lookup returns CDR1 SGHDT and CDR2 YYEEEE. CDR3 length equals 11 residues. V lost 8 bases, J lost 6 bases, and 12 bases lay in between.

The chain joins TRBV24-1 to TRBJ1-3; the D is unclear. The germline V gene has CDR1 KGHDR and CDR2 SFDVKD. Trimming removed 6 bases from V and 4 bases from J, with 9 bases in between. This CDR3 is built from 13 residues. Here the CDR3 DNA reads TGTGCCACCAGTAATGGGCAAGGAAACACCATATATTTT. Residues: CATSNGQGNTIYF.

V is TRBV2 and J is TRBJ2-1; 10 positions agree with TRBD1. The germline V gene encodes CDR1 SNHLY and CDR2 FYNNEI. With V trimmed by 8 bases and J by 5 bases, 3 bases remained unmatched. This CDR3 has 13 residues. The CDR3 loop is CASRDRGNNEQFF. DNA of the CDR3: TGTGCCAGCCGGGACAGGGGAAACAATGAGCAGTTCTTC.

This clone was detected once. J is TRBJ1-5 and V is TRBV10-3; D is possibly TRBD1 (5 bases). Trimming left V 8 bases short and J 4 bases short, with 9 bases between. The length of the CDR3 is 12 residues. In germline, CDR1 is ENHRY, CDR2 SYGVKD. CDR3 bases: TGTGCCATCTCACCAGGGAATCAGCCCCAGCATTTT. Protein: CAISPGNQPQHF.

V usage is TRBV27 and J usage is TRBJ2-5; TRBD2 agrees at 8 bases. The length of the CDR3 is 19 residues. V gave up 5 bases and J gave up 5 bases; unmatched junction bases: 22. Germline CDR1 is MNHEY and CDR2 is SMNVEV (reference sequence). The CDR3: CASSPQVGGGGRGKETQYF. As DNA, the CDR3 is TGTGCCAGCAGTCCACAGGTTGGGGGCGGGGGGAGGGGAAAGGAGACCCAGTACTTC.

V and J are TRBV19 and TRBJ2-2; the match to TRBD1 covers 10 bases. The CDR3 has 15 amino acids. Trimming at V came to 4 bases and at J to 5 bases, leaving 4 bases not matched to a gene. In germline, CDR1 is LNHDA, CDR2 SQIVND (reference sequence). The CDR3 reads CASSRDRGLTGELFF. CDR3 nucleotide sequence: TGTGCCAGTAGTAGGGACAGGGGCTTAACCGGGGAGCTGTTTTTT.

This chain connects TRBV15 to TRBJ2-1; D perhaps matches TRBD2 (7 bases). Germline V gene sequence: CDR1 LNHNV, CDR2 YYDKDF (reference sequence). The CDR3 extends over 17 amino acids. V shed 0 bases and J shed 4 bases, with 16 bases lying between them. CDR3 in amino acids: CATSRDRGGRGYNEQFF. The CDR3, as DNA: TGTGCCACCAGCAGAGATCGTGGAGGGAGGGGGTACAATGAGCAGTTCTTC.